This entry concerns a single T cell receptor (beta chain). Antigen: not known. This entry is derived from a study of T cell responses to AZD1222 COVID-19 vaccine. Study-wide points: The sample set comprised mostly white British donors with more females, and clonal diversity was possibly underestimated. Baseline seropositives among AZD1222 recipients totaled only five or six. Samples come after the peak T cell response, not at day 14. Spike-specific TCR breadth and depth grew following two AZD1222 doses.

Only in-frame clones appear in the TCRdb table, and some are missing; sequencing was by immunoSEQ multiplex PCR. The sample holds about 86,000 clones, almost 80% seen once. Sample: peripheral blood, taken on day 0 of AZD1222 vaccination. This TCR came from an adult in good health.

CDR3 bases: TGTGCCAGCTCGCTAGCGGGGAGCACAGATACGCAGTATTTT. It specifies CASSLAGSTDTQYF. The chain joins TRBV6-5 to TRBJ2-3; 9 positions agree with TRBD2. Germline V CDR1 and CDR2: MNHEY, SVGAGI. The CDR3 has 14 residues. The trim removed 8 bases at V and 0 bases at J, leaving 3 bases unmatched.